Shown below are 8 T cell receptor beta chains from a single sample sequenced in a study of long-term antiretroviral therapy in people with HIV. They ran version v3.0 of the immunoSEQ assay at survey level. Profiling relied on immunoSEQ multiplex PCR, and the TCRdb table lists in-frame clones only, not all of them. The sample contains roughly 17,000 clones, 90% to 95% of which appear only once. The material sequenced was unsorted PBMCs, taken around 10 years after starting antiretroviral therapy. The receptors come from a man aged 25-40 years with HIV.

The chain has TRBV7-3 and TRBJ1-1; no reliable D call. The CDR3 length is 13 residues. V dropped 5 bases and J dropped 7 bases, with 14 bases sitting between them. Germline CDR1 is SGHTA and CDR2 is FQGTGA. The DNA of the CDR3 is TGTGCCAGCAGCCCAGGCGGCGCGGGTGAAGCTTTCTTT. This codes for CASSPGGAGEAFF.

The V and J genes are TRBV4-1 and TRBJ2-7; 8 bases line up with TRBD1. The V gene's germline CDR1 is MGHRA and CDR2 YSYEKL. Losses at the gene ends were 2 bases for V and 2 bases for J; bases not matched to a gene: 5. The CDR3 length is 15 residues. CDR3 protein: CASSQIGTGPYEQYF. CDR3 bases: TGCGCCAGCAGCCAAATCGGGACAGGTCCCTACGAGCAGTACTTC.

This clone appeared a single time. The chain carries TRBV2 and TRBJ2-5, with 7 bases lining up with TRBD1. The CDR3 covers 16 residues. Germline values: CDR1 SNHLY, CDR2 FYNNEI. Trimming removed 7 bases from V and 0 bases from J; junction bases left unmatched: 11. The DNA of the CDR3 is TGTGCCAGCATTTTCGGACAGGATTCCTACCAAGAGACCCAGTACTTC. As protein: CASIFGQDSYQETQYF.

The CDR3 loop is CASSVSGPGDEKLFF. The CDR3 nucleotides read TGTGCCAGCAGCGTATCGGGACCCGGGGATGAAAAACTGTTTTTT. The chain employs TRBV9 and TRBJ1-4, with D tentatively TRBD1 (5 bases). Per germline, CDR1 SGDLS and CDR2 YYNGEE. This CDR3 spans 15 amino acids. Trimming left V 1 base short and J 6 bases short, with 13 bases between. The variable domain in full, completed from reference TRBV9 and TRBJ1-4, reads DSGVTQTPKHLITATGQRVTLRCSPRSGDLSVYWYQQSLDQGLQFLIQYYNGEERAKGNILERFSAQQFPDLHSELNLSSLELGDSALYFCASSVSGPGDEKLFFGSGTQLSVL.

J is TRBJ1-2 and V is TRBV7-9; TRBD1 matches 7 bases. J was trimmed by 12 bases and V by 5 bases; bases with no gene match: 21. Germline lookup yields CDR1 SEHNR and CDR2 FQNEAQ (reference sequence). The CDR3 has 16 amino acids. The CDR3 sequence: CASSLGGQLPTHGHTF. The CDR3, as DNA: TGTGCCAGCAGCCTAGGGGGACAGCTTCCCACCCACGGCCACACCTTC.

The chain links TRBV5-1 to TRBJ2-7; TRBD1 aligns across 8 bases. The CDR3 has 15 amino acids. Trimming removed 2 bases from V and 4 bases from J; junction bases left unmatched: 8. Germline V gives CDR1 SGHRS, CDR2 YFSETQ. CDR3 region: CASSFYQGAGYEQYF. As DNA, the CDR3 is TGCGCCAGCAGCTTTTACCAGGGGGCTGGGTACGAGCAGTACTTC.

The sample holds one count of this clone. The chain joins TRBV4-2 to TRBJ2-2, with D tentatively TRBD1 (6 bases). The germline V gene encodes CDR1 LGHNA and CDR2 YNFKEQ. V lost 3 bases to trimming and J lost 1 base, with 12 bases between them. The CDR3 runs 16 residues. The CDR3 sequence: CASSHQGQGNTGELFF. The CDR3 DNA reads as TGTGCCAGCAGCCACCAGGGGCAGGGGAACACCGGGGAGCTGTTTTTT.

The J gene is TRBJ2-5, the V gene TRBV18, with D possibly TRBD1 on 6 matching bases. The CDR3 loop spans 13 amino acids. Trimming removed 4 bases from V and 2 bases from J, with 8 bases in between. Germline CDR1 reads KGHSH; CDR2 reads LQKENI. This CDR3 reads CASSRTVQETQYF. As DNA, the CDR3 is TGTGCCAGCTCACGGACAGTTCAAGAGACCCAGTACTTC.